The clone carrying this T cell receptor (beta chain) was seen at least ten times. These data belong to a study of regulatory T cells in long-lasting Graves disease. V lost 1 base and J lost 6; bases outside the gene matches: 3. Germline CDR1 reads SGHTA; CDR2 reads FQGTGA. This CDR3 is 13 amino acids long. Time point noted: newly diagnosed GD, antithyroid drugs for less than 3 months. Construction of the TCR library relied on RNA isolated from PBMCs. Construction of TCR beta libraries relied on iRepertoire HTBI primers and on Arm-PCR targeting CDR3 regions. TCRdb re-derived calls from the multiplex PCR reads in MiXCR, one entry per CDR3 protein. The data hold about 440,000 distinct CDR3 sequences, with more than 13% observed a single time. These data also formed part of another study, on T cells in Graves' hyperthyroidism and ophthalmopathy.

The sequence derives from a woman between 25 and 40 years old with Graves disease. The genes are TRBV7-3 and TRBJ2-7; TRBD2 aligns across 7 bases. Material: peripheral blood mononuclear cells (PBMCs), obtained at new diagnosis, from a patient treated with antithyroid drugs. CDR3 protein: CASSLISSGEQYF. CDR3 sequence (DNA): TGTGCCAGCAGCTTAATATCTAGCGGCGAGCAGTACTTC.